Shown below are 13 T cell receptor beta chains from a single sample sequenced in a study of graft-versus-host responses after intestinal transplantation. TCRdb's table, derived via immunoSEQ multiplex PCR, lists solely in-frame clones and lacks some. Among roughly 56,000 clones listed, around 90% were seen once. This sample comprised PBMCs, obtained about 120 days after intestinal transplantation. These TCRs come from a human patient who received an intestinal transplant, so some T cells may come from the graft donor.

The chain couples TRBV28 to TRBJ2-7, with D unclear. The ends were cut back, 5 bases at V and 2 bases at J, with 7 bases in the middle. The CDR3 spans 12 residues. The germline V gene encodes CDR1 MDHEN and CDR2 SYDVKM. The CDR3 coding sequence is TGTGCCAGCAGTCCAGACACCTACGAGCAGTACTTC. It is translated as CASSPDTYEQYF.

Comment on this clone: Mismatch with germline at one junction end may stem from a read error. This rearrangement joins TRBV28 to TRBJ2-7; the D is unclear. The CDR3 is made up of 12 amino acids. Germline V gene lookup returns CDR1 MDHEN and CDR2 SYDVKM. In DNA form, the CDR3 reads TGTGCCAGCAGTTCCCCCCGCAGGCGGCCCGGCTTC. As protein: CASSSPRRRPGF.

The chain employs TRBV11-1 and TRBJ1-1; unclear D gene. Deletions cut 0 bases from V and 2 bases from J, with 10 bases between. Per the germline V gene, CDR1 is SGHAT and CDR2 is FQDESV (reference sequence). This CDR3 is 15 amino acids long. Here the CDR3 DNA reads TGTGCCAGCAGCTTAGCCCCAGGTCTTAACACTGAAGCTTTCTTT. It codes for CASSLAPGLNTEAFF.

The gene calls are TRBV4-2 and TRBJ2-1, with 12 positions matching TRBD2. This CDR3 spans 15 amino acids. V was clipped by 1 base and J by 7 bases; unmatched bases: 2. Germline assignment: CDR1 LGHNA and CDR2 YNFKEQ. CDR3 protein: CASSQATSGGNEQFF. CDR3 DNA: TGTGCCAGCAGCCAAGCTACTAGCGGGGGGAATGAGCAGTTCTTC.

The rearrangement uses TRBV21-1 and TRBJ2-2. TRBV21-1 counts as a pseudogene. The CDR3 totals 17 residues. CDR3 bases: TGTGCCAGCAGCAAAACGGGCGGATCCCGCTCCACCGGGGAGCTGTTTTTT. Its translation: CASSKTGGSRSTGELFF.

The chain couples TRBV19 to TRBJ1-1; 8 nucleotides align to TRBD1. The CDR3 is made up of 13 amino acids. V was clipped by 6 bases and J by 1 base; unmatched bases: 1. Germline CDR1 and CDR2: LNHDA and SQIVND (reference sequence). The DNA of the CDR3 is TGTGCCAGTAGAGGACAGGGGAACACTGAAGCTTTCTTT. This translates into CASRGQGNTEAFF.

The chain carries TRBV5-1 and TRBJ1-5; D remains unclear. CDR1 is SGHRS and CDR2 is YFSETQ in the germline V gene. This CDR3 has 14 residues. V lost 0 bases to trimming and J lost 6 bases, with 10 bases between them. CDR3 DNA: TGCGCCAGCAGCTTGGATCCGGTAGGTCAGCCCCAGCATTTT. Its translation: CASSLDPVGQPQHF.

The rearrangement links TRBV5-1 to TRBJ2-3, with 8 bases lining up with TRBD1. The junction had 3 bases not matched to a gene; V was cut back by 4 bases and J by 5 bases. Germline CDR1 reads SGHRS; CDR2 reads YFSETQ. This CDR3 has 13 residues. CDR3 in amino acids: CASSGTGGDTQYF. The CDR3 nucleotides are TGCGCCAGCAGCGGAACAGGGGGAGATACGCAGTATTTT.

The count of this clone is one. V is TRBV11-3 and J is TRBJ2-5; TRBD1 agrees at 8 bases. Near its end, the DNA agrees better with TRBJ2-7, so the J call may be wrong. CDR3 length equals 14 residues. Per the germline V gene, CDR1 is SGHNT and CDR2 is YENEEA. The chain's CDR3 is CASSLGQGAYEQYF. CDR3 nucleotides: TGTGCCAGCAGCTTGGGGCAGGGGGCTTACGAGCAGTACTTC.

This rearrangement joins TRBV7-9 to TRBJ2-7, with unresolved D. CDR1 and CDR2 from the germline V gene are SEHNR and FQNEAQ (reference sequence). This CDR3 region has 11 residues. V lost 5 bases to trimming and J lost 5 bases, with 7 bases between them. This chain's CDR3 is CASSLGNEQYF. The DNA of the CDR3 is TGTGCCAGCAGCCTAGGGAACGAGCAGTACTTC.

The J gene is TRBJ2-7, the V gene TRBV7-6; weak D call: TRBD2 (7 bases). V shed 1 base and J shed 5 bases, with 15 bases lying between them. Germline V lookup: CDR1 SGHVS, CDR2 FNYEAQ. This CDR3 region has 15 residues. DNA for the CDR3: TGTGCCAGCAGCTTAGATTTCGGGGGGCGCGACGAGCAGTACTTC. Protein: CASSLDFGGRDEQYF.

The chain combines TRBV2 with TRBJ2-7, with D unclear. The length of the CDR3 is 12 residues. Germline V CDR1 and CDR2: SNHLY, FYNNEI. V was clipped by 3 bases and J by 4 bases, with 7 bases between them. Written as DNA, the CDR3 is TGTGCCAGCAGTGATCTACAGTACGAGCAGTACTTC. Encoded protein: CASSDLQYEQYF.

The gene calls are TRBV10-1 and TRBJ1-6; possibly TRBD1 for D (5 bases). The CDR3 is 17 amino acids. V gave up 3 bases and J gave up 4 bases, with 16 bases separating them. Germline assignment: CDR1 WNHNN and CDR2 SYGVQD (reference sequence). CDR3 DNA sequence: TGCGCCAGCAGTGATCAGGGAGCGTCTGGATATAATTCACCCCTCCACTTT. Its translation is CASSDQGASGYNSPLHF.